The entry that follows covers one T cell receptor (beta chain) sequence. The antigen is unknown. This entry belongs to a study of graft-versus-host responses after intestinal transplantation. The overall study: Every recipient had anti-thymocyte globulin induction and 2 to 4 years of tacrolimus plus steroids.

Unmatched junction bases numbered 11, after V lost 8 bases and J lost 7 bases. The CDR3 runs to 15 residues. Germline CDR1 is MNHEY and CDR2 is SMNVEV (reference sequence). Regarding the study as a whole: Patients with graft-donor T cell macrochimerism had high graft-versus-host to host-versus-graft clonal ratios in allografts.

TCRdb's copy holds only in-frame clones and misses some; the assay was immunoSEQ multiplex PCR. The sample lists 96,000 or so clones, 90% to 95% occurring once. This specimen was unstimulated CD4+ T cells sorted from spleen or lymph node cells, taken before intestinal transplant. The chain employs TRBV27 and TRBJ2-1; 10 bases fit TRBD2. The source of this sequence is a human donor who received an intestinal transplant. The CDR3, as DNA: TGTGCCAGCGACGGAAAGCGGGAGGGCCGAAATGAGCAGTTCTTC. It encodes CASDGKREGRNEQFF.